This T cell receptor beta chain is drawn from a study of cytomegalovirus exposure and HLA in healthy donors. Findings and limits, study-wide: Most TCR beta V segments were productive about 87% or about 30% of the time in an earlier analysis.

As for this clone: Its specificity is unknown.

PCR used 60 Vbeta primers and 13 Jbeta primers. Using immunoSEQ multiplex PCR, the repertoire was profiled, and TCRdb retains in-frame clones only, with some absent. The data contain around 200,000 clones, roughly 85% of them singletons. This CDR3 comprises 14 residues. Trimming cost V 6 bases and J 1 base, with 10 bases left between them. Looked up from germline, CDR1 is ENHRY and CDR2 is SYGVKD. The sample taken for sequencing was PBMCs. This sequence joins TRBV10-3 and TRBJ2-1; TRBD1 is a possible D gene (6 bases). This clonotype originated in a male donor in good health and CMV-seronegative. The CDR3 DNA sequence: TGTGCCATCAGAGAGGACAGATCCTACAATGAGCAGTTCTTC. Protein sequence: CAIREDRSYNEQFF.